The clone carrying this T cell receptor beta chain was recorded at least ten times. Its target is unknown. CDR1 and CDR2 (germline): MGHRA, YSYEKL. This CDR3 is 13 amino acids long. V was pared by 1 base and J by 10 bases, with 10 bases between. This sample is part of a study of human T cells and chemical hapten exposure. Study at large: 2% DPC was applied to about 2 cm by about 2 cm of upper inner arm skin for sensitization. Alopecia areata, totalis or universalis was found in mostly female patients.

Findings and caveats of the study: Against controls, expanded TCRs gave rise to significantly more large CDR3 similarity clusters.

Time point described: patch test 2, 6 weeks after DPC sensitization. Treatment described: therapeutic diphenylcyclopropenone sensitization with weekly scalp DPC. Blood was drawn before each patch test was applied. TCRdb called the RACE reads again in MiXCR, with one record for every CDR3 protein. Of about 84,000 distinct CDR3 sequences in the sample, 10% were seen once. The origin of this receptor is a woman between 45 and 60 years old with alopecia areata. Some clones in this sample may be carry-over from other donors' samples. The sample consisted of whole blood, taken in connection with sensitization to the hapten diphenylcyclopropenone (DPC). The chain couples TRBV4-1 to TRBJ1-4; D not resolved. The CDR3 DNA reads TGCGCCAGCAGCCAAGTTAATCAAGGAAAACTGTTTTTT. Protein sequence: CASSQVNQGKLFF.